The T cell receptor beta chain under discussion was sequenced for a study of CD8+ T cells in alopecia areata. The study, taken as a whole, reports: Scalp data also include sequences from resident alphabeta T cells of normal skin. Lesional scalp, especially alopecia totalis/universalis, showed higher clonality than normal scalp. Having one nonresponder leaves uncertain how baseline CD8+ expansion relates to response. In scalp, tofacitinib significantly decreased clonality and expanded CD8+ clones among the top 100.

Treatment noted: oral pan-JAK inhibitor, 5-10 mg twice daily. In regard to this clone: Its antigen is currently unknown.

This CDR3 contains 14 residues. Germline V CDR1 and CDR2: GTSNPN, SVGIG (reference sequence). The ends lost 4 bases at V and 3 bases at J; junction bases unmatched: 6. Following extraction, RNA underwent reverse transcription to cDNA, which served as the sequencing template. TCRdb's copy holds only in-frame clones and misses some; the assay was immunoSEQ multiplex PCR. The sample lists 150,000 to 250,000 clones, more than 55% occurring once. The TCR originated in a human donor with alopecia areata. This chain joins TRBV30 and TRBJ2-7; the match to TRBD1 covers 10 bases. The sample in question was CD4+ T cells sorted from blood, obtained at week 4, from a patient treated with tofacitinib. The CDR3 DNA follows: TGTGCCTGGACCCCGGGACAGGGGTTCTACGAGCAGTACTTC. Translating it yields CAWTPGQGFYEQYF.